This T cell receptor beta chain was captured in a study of shared clonotypes between healthy human individuals. Looking at the study overall: The study used three CD4 naive, three CD4 memory, two CD8 naive and one CD8 memory plate per donor. Broader study findings: Across subsets, estimated richness was generally greater for naive than for memory populations.

This CDR3 is 17 amino acids long. Germline values: CDR1 MGHRA, CDR2 YSYEKL. V shed 3 bases, J shed 6 bases, and the junction held 10 bases outside the gene matches. Remarks on this clone: Its matching antigen is unknown.

Cells designated naive CD8 were CD45RO-negative and were positively selected for CCR7, with terminally differentiated effector memory CD45RA+ cells excluded. Libraries were prepared by immunoSEQ multiplex PCR; TCRdb keeps only in-frame clonotypes and omits some of them. The table records about 2.1 million clones, roughly 95% of them present only once. This rearrangement joins TRBV4-1 to TRBJ2-3; 12 bases map to TRBD1. Sequenced material: naive CD8+ T cells from PBMCs. The TCR was taken from a man in his late teens or twenties in good health. Some clones in this sample may be carry-over from other donors' samples. The CDR3 protein is CASSHRIRDRGRDTQYF. CDR3 sequence (DNA): TGCGCCAGCAGCCACCGAATCCGGGACAGGGGGCGGGATACGCAGTATTTT.